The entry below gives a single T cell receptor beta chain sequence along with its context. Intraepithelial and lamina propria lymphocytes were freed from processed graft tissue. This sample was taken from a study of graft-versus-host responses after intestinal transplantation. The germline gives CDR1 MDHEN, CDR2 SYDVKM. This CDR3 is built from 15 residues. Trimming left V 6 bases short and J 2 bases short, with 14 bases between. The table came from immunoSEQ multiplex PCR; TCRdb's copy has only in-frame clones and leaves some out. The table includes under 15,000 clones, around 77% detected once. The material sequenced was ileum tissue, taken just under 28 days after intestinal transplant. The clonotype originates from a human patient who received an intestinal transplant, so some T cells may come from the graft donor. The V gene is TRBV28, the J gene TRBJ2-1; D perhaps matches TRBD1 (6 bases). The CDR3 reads CASSPRQDPYNEQFF. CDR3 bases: TGTGCCAGCAGCCCCCGACAGGACCCCTACAATGAGCAGTTCTTC.